This is a list of T cell receptor beta chains from one sample in a study of blood T cells in healthy people across ages. MiXCR, run by TCRdb on the 5' RACE reads, gives a single entry per CDR3 protein. The top ten hold under 8% of the sample, which has some 1.4 million distinct CDR3 sequences, roughly 40% seen once. Sequencing was performed on blood. All receptors derive from a woman aged 18-29 years in good health. The CDR3 runs from the conserved cysteine through the conserved F or W. The D gene is left open where the match is weak. The listing skips clone size in some rows; elsewhere it reads once, few, many or a size class.

v_call	clone_size	j_call	d_call	cdr3_nt	cdr3_aa
TRBV25-1	few	TRBJ2-5	TRBD2	TGTGCCAGCAGTGAATATACGCGGGAGGGCCGGACCCAGTACTTC	CASSEYTREGRTQYF
TRBV20-1	NA	TRBJ1-2	NA	TGCAGTGCCTCAGACCTCTACTATGGCTACACCTTC	CSASDLYYGYTF
TRBV6-1	once	TRBJ2-3	TRBD1	TGTGCCAGCAGTGGGGGACAGGCGGTTATAGGCACAGATACGCAGTATTTT	CASSGGQAVIGTDTQYF
TRBV13	NA	TRBJ2-7	NA	TGTGCCAGCAGCTCGACCGGGGCAGCGATGTACGAGCAGTACTTC	CASSSTGAAMYEQYF
TRBV27	NA	TRBJ2-7	TRBD2	TGTGCCAGCATCCGGACTAGCGGGAGCGGAGCCTACGAGCAGTACTTC	CASIRTSGSGAYEQYF
TRBV27	few	TRBJ1-6	NA	TGTGCCAGCAGTTTATCTGGCAGATGGGGTTCACCCCTCCACTTT	CASSLSGRWGSPLHF
TRBV5-4	few	TRBJ2-3	NA	TGTGCCAGCAGCTTGGACTCTGGCTTTTACAGCACAGATACGCAGTATTTT	CASSLDSGFYSTDTQYF
TRBV15	few	TRBJ2-7	NA	TGTGCCACCACAGAGGACTATTCCTACGAGCAGTACTTC	CATTEDYSYEQYF
TRBV11-2	few	TRBJ2-3	NA	TGTGCCAGCAGCTTAGTGACAGGTAGCACAGATACGCAGTATTTT	CASSLVTGSTDTQYF
TRBV20-1	few	TRBJ2-1	NA	TGCAGTGCTAGCCCCCTATATGAGCAGTTCTTC	CSASPLYEQFF
TRBV15	NA	TRBJ2-2	NA	TGTGCCACCAGCAGAGATTTGGGCACCGGGGAGCTGTTTTTT	CATSRDLGTGELFF
TRBV10-3	NA	TRBJ2-3	NA	TGTGCCATCAGTGAGTCGGCAACTAGCACAGATACGCAGTATTTT	CAISESATSTDTQYF
TRBV6-1	NA	TRBJ1-1	NA	TGTGCCAGCAGTGAGCAGGGGCCGGACACTGAAGCTTTCTTT	CASSEQGPDTEAFF
TRBV27	NA	TRBJ1-4	NA	TGTGCCAGCAGTTTTGGTGTCGGGTCTAATGAAAAACTGTTTTTT	CASSFGVGSNEKLFF
TRBV7-9	few	TRBJ1-5	TRBD1	TGTGCCAGCACCGGGGACAGTCTTAATCAGCCCCAGCATTTT	CASTGDSLNQPQHF
TRBV20-1	few	TRBJ1-2	NA	TGCAGTGCCAGAGCCGAGGGTGGCTACACCTTC	CSARAEGGYTF
TRBV10-3	NA	TRBJ1-2	NA	TGTGCCATCAGTGACTCCAGGGTCTATGGCTACACCTTC	CAISDSRVYGYTF
TRBV20-1	NA	TRBJ2-5	TRBD1	TGCAGTGCTACGGCCGGGACAGCGCCGGAGACCCAGTACTTC	CSATAGTAPETQYF
TRBV12-3/TRBV12-4	NA	TRBJ2-7	TRBD1	TGTGCCAGCAGTCTCTTCAGACAGGGCCACGAGCAGTACTTC	CASSLFRQGHEQYF
TRBV12-3/TRBV12-4	NA	TRBJ2-1	TRBD2	TGTGCCAGCAGTGCTCCGGGACTAGCCTCCTACAATGAGCAGTTCTTC	CASSAPGLASYNEQFF
TRBV10-2	NA	TRBJ1-2	NA	TGCGCCAGCAGCTGGGGACCTTTTCAGACCTACGGCTACACCTTC	CASSWGPFQTYGYTF
TRBV4-1	few	TRBJ2-3	TRBD2	TGCGCCAGCAGCCAAGAAGGCCTAGCGGTTAGCACAGATACGCAGTATTTT	CASSQEGLAVSTDTQYF
TRBV3-1	many	TRBJ2-1	NA	TGTGCCAGCAGCCGTGTCTACAATGAGCAGTTCTTC	CASSRVYNEQFF
TRBV20-1	NA	TRBJ2-1	TRBD1	TGCAGTGCTAATGGACAGGGGACTAATGAGCAGTTCTTC	CSANGQGTNEQFF
TRBV18	NA	TRBJ1-5	NA	TGTGCCAGCTCACCACGGTCAGGGAGGAATCAGCCCCAGCATTTT	CASSPRSGRNQPQHF
TRBV2	NA	TRBJ2-1	TRBD1	TGTGCCAGCACGACAGGGCTACTTGCCCATGAGCAGTTCTTC	CASTTGLLAHEQFF
TRBV29-1	NA	TRBJ1-2	NA	TGCGGCGCCCGCGGCCAGGCCTCCTATGGCTACACCTTC	CGARGQASYGYTF
TRBV11-2	NA	TRBJ2-1	TRBD2	TGTGCCAGCAGCTTGACGGGAGCGGGGACTCTAGCTGGCAATGAGCAGTTCTTC	CASSLTGAGTLAGNEQFF
TRBV10-2	NA	TRBJ1-2	NA	TGCGCCAGCCTTGCTATCTCTAACTATGGCTACACCTTC	CASLAISNYGYTF
TRBV4-1	few	TRBJ2-7	NA	TGCGCCAGCAGCCAAGTTGCGAGAGGCTCCTACGAGCAGTACTTC	CASSQVARGSYEQYF
TRBV20-1	NA	TRBJ1-1	NA	TGCAGAACGACGCAGGGGACCACTGAAGCTTTCTTT	CRTTQGTTEAFF
TRBV7-2	few	TRBJ2-7	TRBD2	TGTGCCAGCAGCTTAGCTCTAGCGGGAAATTACGAGCAGTACTTC	CASSLALAGNYEQYF
TRBV5-1	once	TRBJ1-4	NA	TGCGCCAGCAGCTTGGGCAGGCCTAATGAAAAACTGTTTTTT	CASSLGRPNEKLFF
TRBV20-1	NA	TRBJ2-3	TRBD2	TGCAGTGCTGGGATAGTTAGCGGGGGGGCTCTTAGGGATACGCAGTATTTT	CSAGIVSGGALRDTQYF
TRBV3-1	few	TRBJ2-1	TRBD1	TGTGCCAGCAGCCAAGATGGGCAGGGGGTCTACAATGAGCAGTTCTTC	CASSQDGQGVYNEQFF
TRBV14	NA	TRBJ2-7	NA	TGTGCCAGCAACCCCAGACGGTCTTACGAGCAGTACTTC	CASNPRRSYEQYF
TRBV4-2	NA	TRBJ2-1	TRBD1	TGTGCCAGCAGCCCCACGCAGGGGGTCGAAAGGATTCTCTACAATGAGCAGTTCTTC	CASSPTQGVERILYNEQFF
TRBV29-1	NA	TRBJ2-1	NA	TGCAGCGTGGGGGGTACATGGGCCGGTGAGCAGTTCTTC	CSVGGTWAGEQFF
TRBV15	NA	TRBJ1-1	NA	TGTGCCACCAGCCCGGCGGGGGGAATTACTGAAGCTTTCTTT	CATSPAGGITEAFF
TRBV2	few	TRBJ2-3	NA	TGTGCCAGCACCCTTGGGGCCGATACGCAGTATTTT	CASTLGADTQYF
TRBV11-2	NA	TRBJ2-2	NA	TGTGCCAGCAGCTTAGGCCCGGGCATCGGGGAGCTGTTTTTT	CASSLGPGIGELFF
TRBV2	few	TRBJ2-1	NA	TGTGCCAGCAGAGCATTAGGAGGTGAGCAGTTCTTC	CASRALGGEQFF
TRBV20-1	NA	TRBJ2-5	NA	TGCAGTGCTAGCCCTGGGACCCAATTAGAGACCCAGTACTTC	CSASPGTQLETQYF
TRBV6-6	NA	TRBJ2-7	NA	TGTGCCCACCCAGGGGGGAGGGACTACGAGCAGTACTTC	CAHPGGRDYEQYF
TRBV12-3/TRBV12-4	once	TRBJ1-2	NA	TGTGCCAGCAGTTTACCGGGCCAGGAGCAGAACTATGGCTACACCTTC	CASSLPGQEQNYGYTF
TRBV6-6	NA	TRBJ2-4	NA	TGTGCTAGCAGTTACTCGAAGGTAGTCTTCATTCAGTACTTC	CASSYSKVVFIQYF
TRBV6-6	NA	TRBJ2-7	NA	TGTGCCAGCAGTTGCGGACAGACCTACGAGCAGTACTTC	CASSCGQTYEQYF
TRBV4-1	NA	TRBJ2-7	NA	TGCGCCAGCAGCCAAGACCGCATTCTCCACGAGCAGTACTTC	CASSQDRILHEQYF
TRBV20-1	few	TRBJ2-1	NA	TGCAGTGCTAGAGGCCCTACCAGCGGCTCCTACAATGAGCAGTTCTTC	CSARGPTSGSYNEQFF
TRBV7-2	few	TRBJ2-7	NA	TGTGCCAGCAGCTTGTCGGGGACTTCCAACTACGAGCAGTACTTC	CASSLSGTSNYEQYF